This section outlines one T cell receptor beta chain sequence together with its context. The specificity of this receptor is unknown. No much larger clonotype is one base removed from it; base qualities were not supplied. Per the publication, the time point label means: about 28 days (+/-7) after the second vaccine dose. AZD1222 recipients whose second dose came at about 4 weeks and those whose second dose came at about 12 weeks were combined into one group, since spike-specific TCR depth and breadth did not differ between the two schedules. Vaccinee samples were obtained from the UK trials COV001 and COV002, which included a single-blind randomized controlled phase 2/3 trial of AZD1222 (ChAdOx1 nCoV-19) in healthy adults. For TCRbeta chain sequencing, PBMC samples were collected from trial participants at day 0 and at day 28 after the second dose. Germline trimming amounts to 4 bases on V and 7 bases on J, with 5 as the count of junction bases outside the gene matches. The germline V gene supplies CDR1 SNHLY and CDR2 FYNNEI. The CDR3 holds 13 amino acids from the cysteine to the phenylalanine. The retained sequence is limited to the CDR3, 39 bases, with the frame set at the first base.

This specimen belongs to a study of T cell responses to AZD1222 COVID-19 vaccine (dated by TCRdb to the early 2020s). Background for the entire study: TCR sequencing was performed for more than 230 trial participants, of whom around 200 were given two doses of AZD1222 and some 26 were given two doses of MenACWY control vaccine. Trial participants were enrolled by age into 18-55, 56-69 and 70-plus year subgroups, with 148, 28 and 57 TCR-sequenced participants respectively. Beyond this particular receptor, the publication reports: Only a handful of AZD1222 recipients were SARS-CoV-2 seropositive at baseline, limiting conclusions about previously exposed vaccinees. CD4 TCRs associated with the vaccine covered the entire spike protein, and the dominant responses were in regions 160-218 and 743-854. Participants were mostly white British and included more females than males, and it was suggested by the authors that clonal diversity may have been underestimated. Because no day 14 peak-response samples were available, the repertoires could be characterized only after the peak T cell response. The 56-69-year group was small, and its depth increase did not reach significance, likely because of low power. Reportedly, close to half of the unique spike-specific TCRs recognized epitopes lying outside the regions that are mutated in the B.1.351 and B.1.1.7 variants. Spike-specific TCR breadth and depth rose significantly after two AZD1222 doses compared with day 0 and with MenACWY recipients.

The CDR3 regions of human TCRbeta chains were analyzed by immunosequencing. Turning to the authors' computational methods: TCRs in the repertoires were matched against a reference library of SARS-CoV-2-specific TCRs that had been generated with the MIRA antigen-specificity platform. Breadth was defined as the fraction of unique TCRs that were SARS-CoV-2-associated, and depth was defined as the fraction of total T cells that were SARS-CoV-2-associated. Each spike-specific TCR was assigned to its reactive spike region and to a CD4 or CD8 class using the MIRA data. Log10-transformed breadth and depth values were compared by one-way ANOVA with Sidak's multiple comparisons tests. TCRdb stores this immuneACCESS table with in-frame sequences only. Part of the clones is absent; in the studies checked, under half of the shortfall reflects unresolved V genes, and no reason is known for the rest. V and J calls and clone size are given by that table; D and trimming were obtained from the DNA. Across this sample there are about 110,000 clones, with about 95% seen only once. The biggest ten clones account for about 3.1% of the sample.

This sequence was found in an adult who received the AZD1222 COVID-19 vaccine. The chain is made from TRBV2 and TRBJ1-2; 8 central bases correspond to TRBD1. The sequenced sample was peripheral blood, obtained 28 days after the second AZD1222 dose. CDR3 region: CASSGTGGVGYTF. The nucleotide sequence reads as follows: TGTGCCAGCAGTGGTACAGGGGGGGTTGGCTACACCTTC.